The 25 T cell receptor beta chains below were found in one sample sequenced in a study of shared clonotypes between healthy human individuals. TCRdb keeps only in-frame clones here, not all; method: immunoSEQ multiplex PCR. The table has about 1,900,000 clones, roughly 94% seen once; the top ten hold 1% to 1.5%. It was CD45RO-negative cells, positively selected for CCR7, that made up naive CD8 cells, with terminally differentiated effector memory CD45RA+ cells excluded. The sequencing input was naive CD8+ T cells sorted from blood. The receptors shown here come from a man younger than 35 in good health.

J is TRBJ2-2 and V is TRBV6-1; 11 nucleotides match TRBD2. The V gene end was trimmed by 3 bases and the J gene end by 3 bases; junction bases not matched to a gene: 3. CDR3 length: 16 amino acids. The germline gives CDR1 MNHNS, CDR2 SASEGT. The CDR3 spells CASSDSGRVDTGELFF. DNA for the CDR3: TGTGCCAGCAGTGATAGCGGGAGGGTCGACACCGGGGAGCTGTTTTTT.

The chain couples TRBV13 to TRBJ1-1; possibly TRBD1 for D (5 bases). The ends were cut back, 3 bases at V and 1 base at J, with 15 bases in the middle. The germline V gene encodes CDR1 PRHDT and CDR2 FYEKMQ (reference sequence). The CDR3 contains 16 residues. The chain's CDR3 is CASSFLRAQANTEAFF. CDR3 in DNA: TGTGCCAGCAGCTTTCTTAGGGCACAGGCGAACACTGAAGCTTTCTTT.

V gene TRBV23-1 combines with J gene TRBJ2-3, with a tentative D call TRBD2 (6 bases). TRBV23-1 is labeled an ORF, and its function is uncertain. The CDR3 contains 16 residues. V was clipped by 2 bases and J by 4 bases, with 16 bases between them. DNA for the CDR3: TGCGCCAGCAGTCAAGGACGGGGGAGGAGGCCAGATACGCAGTATTTT. Residues: CASSQGRGRRPDTQYF.

This clone was found once. V gene TRBV27 combines with J gene TRBJ1-6; D remains unclear. Deletions cut 0 bases from V and 9 bases from J, with 6 bases between. This CDR3 region has 13 residues. CDR1 MNHEY and CDR2 SMNVEV come from the germline V gene (reference sequence). The CDR3 bases are TGTGCCAGCAGTTTATCAGCATCTTCACCCCTCCACTTT. Protein product: CASSLSASSPLHF.

The chain carries TRBV5-8 and TRBJ2-3; no reliable D call. The germline CDR1 and CDR2 sequences are SGHTS and YDEGEE. Trimming shortened V by 2 bases and J by 5 bases, and 6 bases separated the two germline ends. The CDR3 contains 12 residues. CDR3 nucleotide sequence: TGTGCCAGCAGCTTAAGTGGAGATACGCAGTATTTT. This translates into CASSLSGDTQYF.

Remarks on this clone: Other DNA sequences in this specimen translate into the identical CDR3. The genes are TRBV27 and TRBJ2-7, with D possibly being TRBD1 (6 bases). There are 12 residues in the CDR3. Per germline, CDR1 MNHEY and CDR2 SMNVEV (reference sequence). Trimming stripped 5 bases from V and 2 bases from J, with 7 bases between. This chain's CDR3 is CASSQGTYEQYF. Here the CDR3 DNA reads TGTGCCAGCAGTCAGGGGACCTACGAGCAGTACTTC.

The chain recombines TRBV27 with TRBJ1-2; 9 bases map to TRBD1. The CDR3 covers 14 residues. Losses at the gene ends were 4 bases for V and 8 bases for J; bases not matched to a gene: 8. The germline V gene encodes CDR1 MNHEY and CDR2 SMNVEV (reference sequence). For the CDR3, the DNA is TGTGCCAGCAGTTCCCTGGGACAGGGTGAAGGCTACACCTTC. It specifies CASSSLGQGEGYTF.

The chain couples TRBV4-3 to TRBJ2-7; a possible D gene is TRBD1 (5 bases). Germline V gene data show CDR1 as LGHNA and CDR2 as YSLEER. The CDR3 contains 13 residues. V shed 4 bases and J shed 3 bases, with 10 bases lying between them. In nucleotides, the CDR3 is TGCGCCAGCAGCCCGTATCAGGGCTACGAGCAGTACTTC. The encoded protein is CASSPYQGYEQYF.

Concerning this clone itself: The same CDR3 can be traced to other DNA sequences in this sample. The rearrangement links TRBV9 to TRBJ2-3, with 14 positions matching TRBD2. Germline V gives CDR1 SGDLS, CDR2 YYNGEE. The CDR3 is 16 amino acids. The trim removed 3 bases at V and 1 base at J, leaving 1 base unmatched. CDR3 bases: TGTGCCAGCAGCGAGGGACTAGCGGGGGGCACAGATACGCAGTATTTT. It yields the protein CASSEGLAGGTDTQYF.

The rearrangement joins TRBV28 to TRBJ2-7; tentatively, D is TRBD1 or TRBD2 (6 bases each). The CDR3 length is 16 residues. CDR1 and CDR2 (germline): MDHEN, SYDVKM. V was clipped by 7 bases and J by 2 bases, with 21 bases between them. DNA for the CDR3: TGTGCCAGCACCCGTCGGTGGGGGGCGGGGACCTACGAGCAGTACTTC. Its protein product is CASTRRWGAGTYEQYF.

For this clone: Other DNA sequences in this sample translate to the same CDR3. The rearrangement joins TRBV2 to TRBJ2-6, with D tentatively TRBD2 (6 bases). Trimming removed 7 bases at V and 1 base at J, with 11 bases between. The CDR3 sequence is 15 residues long. Germline CDR1 reads SNHLY; CDR2 reads FYNNEI. The CDR3 spells CASKSGGSGANVLTF. The DNA for the CDR3 is TGTGCCAGCAAGTCCGGGGGTTCTGGGGCCAACGTCCTGACTTTC.

This sequence joins TRBV27 and TRBJ2-7; tentatively, D is TRBD1 (6 bases). Germline V gene data show CDR1 as MNHEY and CDR2 as SMNVEV (reference sequence). V lost 8 bases to trimming and J lost 0 bases, with 17 bases between them. The CDR3 extends over 15 amino acids. The CDR3 nucleotides are TGTGCCAGCGGCCTCGGCCGGGACACCTCCTACGAGCAGTACTTC. It translates to CASGLGRDTSYEQYF.

The chain combines TRBV7-9 with TRBJ1-2, with 8 bases fitting TRBD1. The trim removed 5 bases at V and 8 bases at J, leaving 13 bases unmatched. Per germline, CDR1 SEHNR and CDR2 FQNEAQ (reference sequence). There are 15 residues in the CDR3. In DNA form, the CDR3 reads TGTGCCAGCAGCACGCAAGACAGGGGTAACGGCGGCTACACCTTC. Translation gives CASSTQDRGNGGYTF.

V gene TRBV2 combines with J gene TRBJ2-2; maybe TRBD1 (7 bases). The CDR3 has 15 residues. V was pared by 5 bases and J by 2 bases, with 12 bases between. Germline CDR1 reads SNHLY; CDR2 reads FYNNEI. The CDR3 sequence: CASSRQGGNTGELFF. In nucleotides, the CDR3 is TGTGCCAGCAGTCGCCAGGGGGGAAACACCGGGGAGCTGTTTTTT. Full variable domain (remainder filled in from reference TRBV2 and TRBJ2-2): EPEVTQTPSHQVTQMGQEVILRCVPISNHLYFYWYRQILGQKVEFLVSFYNNEISEKSEIFDDQFSVERPDGSNFTLKIRSTKLEDSAMYFCASSRQGGNTGELFFGEGSRLTVL.

Details on this clone: The sample holds other DNA sequences that translate to the same CDR3. The V call is TRBV9, the J call TRBJ1-1; D is possibly TRBD1 (5 bases). Germline V gene sequence: CDR1 SGDLS, CDR2 YYNGEE. This CDR3 is built from 13 residues. The V gene lost 5 bases and the J gene lost 1 base, with 9 bases spanning the gap. The CDR3 DNA reads as TGTGCCAGCAGTGGGGGTCAGAACACTGAAGCTTTCTTT. Its translation: CASSGGQNTEAFF.

The chain has TRBV5-4 and TRBJ2-3, with TRBD2 identical over 7 bases. The V gene end was trimmed by 1 base and the J gene end by 4 bases; junction bases not matched to a gene: 21. The CDR3 consists of 20 residues. Germline V CDR1 and CDR2: SGHNT, YYREEE (reference sequence). The CDR3 sequence is CASSLFGLAEGEAGPDTQYF. Here the CDR3 DNA reads TGTGCCAGCAGCTTGTTTGGGCTAGCGGAGGGCGAGGCTGGTCCAGATACGCAGTATTTT.

The rearrangement uses TRBV6-5 and TRBJ1-2; no clear D gene. Trimming pared 0 bases from V and 7 bases from J, leaving 12 bases between. Germline V lookup: CDR1 MNHEY, CDR2 SVGAGI. CDR3 size: 14 residues. In DNA form, the CDR3 reads TGTGCCAGCAGTTACTCGGAGGGTAACGCTGGCTACACCTTC. Translation: CASSYSEGNAGYTF.

The sample holds one count of this clone. The rearrangement joins TRBV4-3 to TRBJ2-5, with D perhaps matching TRBD1 (5 bases). The CDR3 is made up of 16 amino acids. Germline loops: CDR1 LGHNA, CDR2 YSLEER. The V end lost 2 bases, the J end lost 5 bases, and 18 bases lay between the germline ends. CDR3 residues: CASSQLRGARRETQYF. CDR3 DNA sequence: TGCGCCAGCAGCCAATTAAGGGGTGCTCGTCGGGAGACCCAGTACTTC.

The chain uses TRBV7-9 and TRBJ1-1; possible D gene TRBD1, 5 bases. Trimming stripped 7 bases from V and 3 bases from J, with 21 bases between. Looked up from germline, CDR1 is SEHNR and CDR2 is FQNEAQ (reference sequence). This CDR3 contains 16 residues. CDR3 DNA sequence: TGTGCCAGCATCCTGTGGGTATCAGGGTACGACACTGAAGCTTTCTTT. Its protein is CASILWVSGYDTEAFF.

This clone was counted a single time. V and J are TRBV4-3 and TRBJ2-1, with a possible D match to TRBD2 (6 bases). The V end was cut by 5 bases, the J end by 8 bases, with 22 bases between. CDR1 LGHNA and CDR2 YSLEER come from the germline V gene. This CDR3 region has 16 residues. This CDR3 reads CASSEIPGTERHEQFF. DNA of the CDR3: TGCGCCAGCAGCGAAATTCCCGGGACTGAACGCCATGAGCAGTTCTTC.

The chain has TRBV14 and TRBJ2-7; 9 bases agree with TRBD2. Germline V CDR1 and CDR2: SGHDN, FVKESK. With V trimmed by 0 bases and J by 0 bases, 3 bases remained unmatched. The length of the CDR3 is 16 residues. The CDR3 nucleotides are TGTGCCAGCAGCCAAGAGCTAGCGGGAAACTCCTACGAGCAGTACTTC. This sequence encodes CASSQELAGNSYEQYF.

The genes are TRBV30 and TRBJ2-5; D is unclear. Trimming removed 4 bases at V and 5 bases at J, with 8 bases between. CDR1 is GTSNPN, CDR2 SVGIG, per germline (reference sequence). CDR3 size: 11 residues. DNA of the CDR3: TGTGCCTGGACCATGGGGGAGACCCAGTACTTC. It is translated as CAWTMGETQYF. The full variable domain, rest sourced from reference TRBV30 and TRBJ2-5, is SQTIHQWPATLVQPVGSPLSLECTVEGTSNPNLYWYRQAAGRGLQLLFYSVGIGQISSEVPQNLSASRPQDRQFILSSKKLLLSDSGFYLCAWTMGETQYFGPGTRLLVL.

The rearrangement uses TRBV9 and TRBJ2-5; weak D call: TRBD1 (5 bases). Germline lookup yields CDR1 SGDLS and CDR2 YYNGEE. This CDR3 is 16 amino acids long. Deletions cut 0 bases from V and 0 bases from J, with 12 bases between. CDR3 residues: CASSVALGEDQETQYF. The CDR3 coding sequence is TGTGCCAGCAGCGTAGCTCTAGGGGAAGACCAAGAGACCCAGTACTTC.

The count of this clone is one. The same CDR3 is also encoded by other DNA sequences in this sample. The chain uses TRBV27 and TRBJ1-2; no reliable D call. Trimming cost V 4 bases and J 2 bases, with 8 bases left between them. This CDR3 spans 13 amino acids. CDR1 MNHEY and CDR2 SMNVEV come from the germline V gene (reference sequence). Here the CDR3 DNA reads TGTGCCAGCAGTTCTGGCGGAAACTATGGCTACACCTTC. Encoded protein: CASSSGGNYGYTF.

The genes are TRBV30 and TRBJ1-4; 7 positions agree with TRBD1. The CDR3 runs 14 residues. Looked up from germline, CDR1 is GTSNPN and CDR2 is SVGIG (reference sequence). The V segment lost 5 bases and the J segment 8 bases; nucleotides outside the gene matches: 11. As DNA, the CDR3 is TGTGCCTGGGGGGGAACAGGGGCGGAAGAAAAACTGTTTTTT. Translation: CAWGGTGAEEKLFF.